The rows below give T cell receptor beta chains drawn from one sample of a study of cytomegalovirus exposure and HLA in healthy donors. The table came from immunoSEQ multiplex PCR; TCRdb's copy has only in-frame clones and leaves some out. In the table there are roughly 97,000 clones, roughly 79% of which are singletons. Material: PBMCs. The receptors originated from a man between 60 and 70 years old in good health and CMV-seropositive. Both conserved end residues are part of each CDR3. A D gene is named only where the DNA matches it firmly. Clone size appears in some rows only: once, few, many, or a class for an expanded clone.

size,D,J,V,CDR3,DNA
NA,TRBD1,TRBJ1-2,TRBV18,CASSPGTGGFYGYTF,TGTGCCAGCTCACCAGGGACAGGGGGCTTCTATGGCTACACCTTC
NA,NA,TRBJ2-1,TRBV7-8,CASSLLNAGDNEQFF,TGTGCCAGCAGCTTACTTAATGCAGGCGACAATGAGCAGTTCTTC
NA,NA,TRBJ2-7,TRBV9,CASSVGEQRVYEQYF,TGTGCCAGCAGCGTAGGAGAGCAACGGGTTTACGAGCAGTACTTC
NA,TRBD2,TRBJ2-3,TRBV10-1,CASSDNLAGGTDTQYF,TGCGCCAGCAGTGACAACCTGGCGGGGGGGACAGATACGCAGTATTTT
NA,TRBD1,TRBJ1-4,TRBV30,CAWSSRQGSNEKLFF,TGTGCCTGGAGTAGTAGACAGGGTAGTAATGAAAAACTGTTTTTT
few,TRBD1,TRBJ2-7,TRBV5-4,CASGPQGAYEQYF,TGTGCCAGCGGGCCGCAGGGGGCCTACGAGCAGTACTTC
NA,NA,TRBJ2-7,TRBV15,CATSRERAGYYEQYF,TGTGCCACCAGCAGAGAGAGGGCGGGGTACTACGAGCAGTACTTC
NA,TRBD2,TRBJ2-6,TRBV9,CASSVDLSRGGVAGANVLTF,TGTGCCAGCAGCGTAGACCTATCTCGGGGAGGGGTAGCTGGGGCCAACGTCCTGACTTTC
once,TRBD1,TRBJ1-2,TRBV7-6,CASSLGGTGPGGYTF,TGTGCCAGCAGCTTAGGCGGGACAGGGCCAGGTGGCTACACCTTC
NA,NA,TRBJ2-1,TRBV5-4,CASSPSRTIHNEQFF,TGTGCCAGCAGCCCCTCCAGGACTATACACAATGAGCAGTTCTTC
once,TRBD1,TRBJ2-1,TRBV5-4,CASSLMGQAYNEQFF,TGTGCCAGCAGCTTGATGGGACAGGCTTACAATGAGCAGTTCTTC
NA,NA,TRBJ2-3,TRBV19,CASQESGSHTDTQYF,TGTGCCAGTCAGGAAAGCGGATCTCACACAGATACGCAGTATTTT
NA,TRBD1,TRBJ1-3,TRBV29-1,CSVRDRGQGNTIYF,TGCAGCGTTCGGGACAGGGGGCAAGGAAACACCATATATTTT
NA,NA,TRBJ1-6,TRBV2,CASNPDTLRDSPLHF,TGTGCCAGCAACCCGGACACTCTTCGGGATTCACCCCTCCACTTT
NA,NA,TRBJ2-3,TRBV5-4,CASSLFFGSDTQYF,TGTGCCAGCAGCTTGTTTTTCGGGTCAGATACGCAGTATTTT
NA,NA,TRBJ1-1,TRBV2,CASSEASRNTEAFF,TGTGCCAGCAGTGAAGCTTCCAGGAACACTGAAGCTTTCTTT
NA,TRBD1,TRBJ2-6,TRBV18,CASSRIVGGAEGANVLTF,TGTGCCAGCTCACGTATTGTAGGGGGCGCGGAAGGGGCCAACGTCCTGACTTTC
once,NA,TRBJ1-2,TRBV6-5,CASIQGSGRGYTF,TGTGCCAGCATTCAGGGGTCCGGGAGGGGCTACACCTTC
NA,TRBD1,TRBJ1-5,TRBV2,CASSEGQGNQPQHF,TGTGCCAGCAGTGAGGGACAGGGCAATCAGCCCCAGCATTTT
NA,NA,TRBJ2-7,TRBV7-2,CASSLRETGREQYF,TGTGCCAGCAGCTTACGGGAGACAGGGAGGGAGCAGTACTTC
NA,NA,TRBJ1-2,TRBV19,CASRTGNGYTF,TGTGCCAGTAGAACAGGGAATGGCTACACCTTC
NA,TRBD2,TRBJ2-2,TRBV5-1,CASNPVGGTGELFF,TGCGCCAGCAATCCCGTGGGGGGGACCGGGGAGCTGTTTTTT
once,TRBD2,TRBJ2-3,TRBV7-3,CASSSSSGPGTDTQYF,TGTGCCAGCAGCTCATCTAGCGGTCCAGGCACAGATACGCAGTATTTT
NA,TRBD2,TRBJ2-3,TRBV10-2,CASRPLTSPDTQYF,TGCGCCAGCCGCCCCCTGACTAGCCCAGATACGCAGTATTTT
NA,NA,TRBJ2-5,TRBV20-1,CSARGLETQYF,TGCAGTGCTAGAGGGCTAGAGACCCAGTACTTC
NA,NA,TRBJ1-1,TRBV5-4,CASTNGDGNTEAFF,TGTGCCAGCACTAACGGGGATGGGAACACTGAAGCTTTCTTT
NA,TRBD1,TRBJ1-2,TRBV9,CASSVGSQGARGYTF,TGTGCCAGCAGCGTAGGGAGTCAGGGGGCGCGAGGCTACACCTTC
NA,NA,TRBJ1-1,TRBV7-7,CASSPWGGRNTEAFF,TGTGCCAGCAGCCCCTGGGGGGGGAGGAACACTGAAGCTTTCTTT
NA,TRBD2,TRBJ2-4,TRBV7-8,CASSLPSGAKGIQYF,TGTGCCAGCAGCTTACCCAGCGGGGCCAAGGGCATTCAGTACTTC
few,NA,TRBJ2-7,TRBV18,CASSPNTFSYEQYF,TGTGCCAGCTCACCAAACACCTTTTCCTACGAGCAGTACTTC
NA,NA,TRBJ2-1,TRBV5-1,CASSLVVTGQGEQFF,TGCGCCAGCAGCTTGGTGGTAACTGGTCAGGGTGAGCAGTTCTTC
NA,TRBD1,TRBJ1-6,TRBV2,CARSGQGNSPLHF,TGTGCCAGGTCGGGACAGGGGAATTCACCCCTCCACTTT
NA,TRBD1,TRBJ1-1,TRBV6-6,CASARGQAPEAFF,TGTGCCAGCGCTAGGGGACAGGCCCCTGAAGCTTTCTTT
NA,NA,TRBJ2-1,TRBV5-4,CASSFSLGEQFF,TGTGCCAGCAGCTTTAGCTTGGGTGAGCAGTTCTTC
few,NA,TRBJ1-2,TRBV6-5,CASRTGGNYGYTF,TGTGCCAGCAGGACCGGGGGTAACTATGGCTACACCTTC
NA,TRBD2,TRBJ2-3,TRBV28,CASKLANTDTQYF,TGTGCCAGCAAACTAGCGAACACAGATACGCAGTATTTT